This is a list of T cell receptor beta chains from one sample in a study of blood T cell repertoires in COVID-19. Some clones are missing from TCRdb's copy, which holds only in-frame ones; the method was immunoSEQ multiplex PCR. This table holds approximately 28,000 clones, about 90% found once. The specimen sequenced was peripheral blood. The receptors here all came from a man aged 60 to 69 with active COVID-19. The CDR3 runs from the conserved cysteine through the conserved F or W. Fields, in order: D gene, J gene, clone size, V gene, CDR3 protein, CDR3 DNA. The D gene is left open where the match is weak. Rows may omit the clone size; those that give it use once, few, many or a size class.

d_call: NA
j_call: TRBJ1-5
clone_size: NA
v_call: TRBV19
cdr3_aa: CASSIAVIEAYQPQHF
cdr3_nt: TGTGCCAGTAGTATCGCTGTTATAGAGGCGTATCAGCCCCAGCATTTT

d_call: NA
j_call: TRBJ1-5
clone_size: NA
v_call: TRBV2
cdr3_aa: CASSEAGWQGPYQPQHF
cdr3_nt: TGTGCCAGCAGTGAAGCCGGGTGGCAGGGGCCCTATCAGCCCCAGCATTTT

d_call: NA
j_call: TRBJ2-7
clone_size: NA
v_call: TRBV10-3
cdr3_aa: CATGDLLTYEQYF
cdr3_nt: TGTGCCACCGGGGACTTATTAACCTACGAGCAGTACTTC

d_call: NA
j_call: TRBJ2-2
clone_size: NA
v_call: TRBV2
cdr3_aa: CASRKDLGGPGELFF
cdr3_nt: TGTGCCAGCAGAAAAGATTTAGGAGGCCCCGGGGAGCTGTTTTTT

d_call: NA
j_call: TRBJ1-2
clone_size: NA
v_call: TRBV29-1
cdr3_aa: CSVGGPRAGTNYGYTF
cdr3_nt: TGCAGCGTTGGTGGCCCGCGAGCAGGGACTAACTATGGCTACACCTTC

d_call: NA
j_call: TRBJ1-3
clone_size: once
v_call: TRBV9
cdr3_aa: CASSRTPASGNTIYF
cdr3_nt: TGTGCCAGCAGCCGTACACCTGCCTCTGGAAACACCATATATTTT

d_call: TRBD1
j_call: TRBJ2-2
clone_size: NA
v_call: TRBV2
cdr3_aa: CASSEARGGHTGELFF
cdr3_nt: TGTGCCAGCAGTGAAGCCCGAGGGGGCCACACCGGGGAGCTGTTTTTT

d_call: NA
j_call: TRBJ1-1
clone_size: NA
v_call: TRBV5-1
cdr3_aa: CASSLERQVSNTEAFF
cdr3_nt: TGCGCCAGCAGCCTAGAGAGACAGGTGTCGAACACTGAAGCTTTCTTT

d_call: TRBD1
j_call: TRBJ2-2
clone_size: NA
v_call: TRBV5-4
cdr3_aa: CASTGGAGTGELFF
cdr3_nt: TGTGCCAGCACAGGGGGCGCGGGAACCGGGGAGCTGTTTTTT

d_call: NA
j_call: TRBJ2-7
clone_size: NA
v_call: TRBV2
cdr3_aa: CASQSGTSSSYEQYF
cdr3_nt: TGTGCCAGCCAGTCCGGGACATCCTCCTCCTACGAGCAGTACTTC

d_call: NA
j_call: TRBJ1-3
clone_size: NA
v_call: TRBV12-3/TRBV12-4
cdr3_aa: CATGESSGNTIYF
cdr3_nt: TGTGCCACCGGGGAGAGCTCTGGAAACACCATATATTTT

d_call: TRBD2
j_call: TRBJ2-5
clone_size: NA
v_call: TRBV7-7
cdr3_aa: CASSTGAGGPMGGAETQYF
cdr3_nt: TGTGCTAGCAGCACTGGGGCGGGGGGCCCCATGGGAGGCGCGGAGACCCAGTACTTC

d_call: TRBD1
j_call: TRBJ1-5
clone_size: NA
v_call: TRBV2
cdr3_aa: CASLWDSGQPQHF
cdr3_nt: TGTGCCAGCCTTTGGGACAGCGGGCAGCCCCAGCATTTT

d_call: NA
j_call: TRBJ1-4
clone_size: NA
v_call: TRBV18
cdr3_aa: CASSPPGGDNEKLFF
cdr3_nt: TGTGCCAGCTCACCACCGGGAGGAGATAATGAAAAACTGTTTTTT

d_call: TRBD1
j_call: TRBJ1-2
clone_size: NA
v_call: TRBV28
cdr3_aa: CASRKDREYGYTF
cdr3_nt: TGTGCCAGCAGAAAAGACAGGGAATATGGCTACACCTTC

d_call: NA
j_call: TRBJ2-1
clone_size: NA
v_call: TRBV5-1
cdr3_aa: CASGTHRVGGYNEQFF
cdr3_nt: TGCGCCAGCGGGACCCACAGGGTTGGGGGCTACAATGAGCAGTTCTTC

d_call: TRBD1
j_call: TRBJ1-4
clone_size: NA
v_call: TRBV18
cdr3_aa: CASSPLDRGISPNEKLFF
cdr3_nt: TGTGCCAGCTCACCCCTAGACAGGGGGATTTCCCCTAATGAAAAACTGTTTTTT

d_call: TRBD1
j_call: TRBJ1-1
clone_size: once
v_call: TRBV5-1
cdr3_aa: CASSPPKGTGSEAFF
cdr3_nt: TGCGCCAGCAGCCCCCCCAAAGGGACAGGGAGTGAAGCTTTCTTT

d_call: NA
j_call: TRBJ1-4
clone_size: NA
v_call: TRBV7-6
cdr3_aa: CASSRHLGKLFF
cdr3_nt: TGTGCCAGCAGCCGACATCTCGGAAAACTGTTTTTT

d_call: TRBD1
j_call: TRBJ2-5
clone_size: NA
v_call: TRBV7-8
cdr3_aa: CASSPVLRGRETQYF
cdr3_nt: TGTGCCAGCAGCCCCGTTCTCAGGGGGCGGGAGACCCAGTACTTC

d_call: TRBD1
j_call: TRBJ1-3
clone_size: NA
v_call: TRBV28
cdr3_aa: CASSFGTVSGNTIYF
cdr3_nt: TGTGCCAGCAGTTTTGGGACAGTCTCTGGAAACACCATATATTTT

d_call: NA
j_call: TRBJ2-6
clone_size: NA
v_call: TRBV7-9
cdr3_aa: CASSLIAGANVLTF
cdr3_nt: TGTGCCAGCAGCTTAATAGCTGGGGCCAACGTCCTGACTTTC

d_call: NA
j_call: TRBJ2-7
clone_size: NA
v_call: TRBV6-5
cdr3_aa: CASISFYEQYF
cdr3_nt: TGTGCCAGCATCAGTTTCTACGAGCAGTACTTC

d_call: NA
j_call: TRBJ2-3
clone_size: NA
v_call: TRBV6-5
cdr3_aa: CASSARPDTQYF
cdr3_nt: TGTGCCAGCAGCGCTAGGCCAGATACGCAGTATTTT

d_call: NA
j_call: TRBJ2-2
clone_size: NA
v_call: TRBV13
cdr3_aa: CASSLSPTNTGELFF
cdr3_nt: TGTGCCAGCAGCTTATCCCCCACGAACACCGGGGAGCTGTTTTTT

d_call: NA
j_call: TRBJ2-7
clone_size: NA
v_call: TRBV5-6
cdr3_aa: CASSLPTALHSYEQYF
cdr3_nt: TGTGCCAGCAGCCTCCCGACAGCGCTCCACTCCTACGAGCAGTACTTC

d_call: NA
j_call: TRBJ1-2
clone_size: NA
v_call: TRBV5-6
cdr3_aa: CASSGRDRAYGYTF
cdr3_nt: TGTGCCAGCAGCGGGCGCGACAGAGCCTATGGCTACACCTTC

d_call: NA
j_call: TRBJ1-5
clone_size: NA
v_call: TRBV19
cdr3_aa: CASRPEAKLYSNQPQHF
cdr3_nt: TGTGCCAGTAGACCCGAGGCCAAACTTTATAGCAATCAGCCCCAGCATTTT

d_call: TRBD2
j_call: TRBJ2-5
clone_size: NA
v_call: TRBV4-1
cdr3_aa: CASSQEVVGSGIQETQYF
cdr3_nt: TGCGCCAGCAGCCAAGAGGTCGTGGGTAGCGGGATCCAAGAGACCCAGTACTTC

d_call: TRBD2
j_call: TRBJ2-1
clone_size: NA
v_call: TRBV11-2
cdr3_aa: CASAPERGGFEQFF
cdr3_nt: TGTGCCAGCGCTCCGGAGCGGGGGGGCTTTGAGCAGTTCTTC

d_call: NA
j_call: TRBJ1-1
clone_size: once
v_call: TRBV13
cdr3_aa: CASSAPGSSEAFF
cdr3_nt: TGTGCCAGCAGCGCCCCGGGGAGCAGTGAAGCTTTCTTT

d_call: NA
j_call: TRBJ2-4
clone_size: NA
v_call: TRBV6-1
cdr3_aa: CASSEDSGTGNIQYF
cdr3_nt: TGTGCCAGCAGTGAAGATTCGGGTACGGGTAACATTCAGTACTTC

d_call: NA
j_call: TRBJ2-4
clone_size: NA
v_call: TRBV18
cdr3_aa: CASSQTGFGNIQYF
cdr3_nt: TGTGCCAGCTCACAAACAGGGTTTGGAAACATTCAGTACTTC

d_call: TRBD1
j_call: TRBJ1-2
clone_size: NA
v_call: TRBV4-1
cdr3_aa: CASSQGGTGGSSGYTF
cdr3_nt: TGCGCCAGCAGCCAAGGCGGAACAGGGGGCAGTAGTGGCTACACCTTC